This T cell receptor (beta chain) stems from a study of blood T cell repertoires in COVID-19. Overall study: Acute-phase and convalescent COVID-19 samples originated in the United States, Italy and Spain. T cells, B-cell-depleted T cells, or PBMCs provided the cDNA or gDNA that served as material.

The assay was immunoSEQ multiplex PCR, and TCRdb's table has in-frame clones only and misses some. The sample has 250,000 to 400,000 clones; about 90% are singletons. The CDR3 has 16 amino acids. The junction had 7 bases not matched to a gene; V was cut back by 0 bases and J by 6 bases. The germline V gene encodes CDR1 SGHDT and CDR2 YYEEEE. The chain couples TRBV5-6 to TRBJ2-5; 11 positions agree with TRBD2. The sample taken for sequencing was PBMCs or T cells enriched from blood (not recorded which). The sequence was obtained from a woman aged 25 to 39 who had recovered from COVID-19. CDR3 DNA sequence: TGTGCCAGCAGCTTGGCGGTAGCGGGGGGGCGGAAGACCCAGTACTTC. Its protein is CASSLAVAGGRKTQYF.